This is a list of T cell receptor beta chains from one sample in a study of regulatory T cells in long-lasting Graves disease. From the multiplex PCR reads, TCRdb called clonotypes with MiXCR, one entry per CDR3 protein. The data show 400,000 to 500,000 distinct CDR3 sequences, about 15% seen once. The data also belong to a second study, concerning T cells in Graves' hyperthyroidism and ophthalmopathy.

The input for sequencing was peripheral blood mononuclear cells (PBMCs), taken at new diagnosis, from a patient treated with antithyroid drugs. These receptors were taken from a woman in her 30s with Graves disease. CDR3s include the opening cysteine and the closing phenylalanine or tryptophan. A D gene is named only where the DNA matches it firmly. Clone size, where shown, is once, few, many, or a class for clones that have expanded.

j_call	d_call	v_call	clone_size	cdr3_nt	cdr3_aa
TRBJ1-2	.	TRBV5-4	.	TGTGCCAGCAGCCCCCCCGACGGGTGGGCTATCTATGGCTACACCTTC	CASSPPDGWAIYGYTF
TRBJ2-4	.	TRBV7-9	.	TGTGCCAGCAGCTTAGGATCTCATTTAGCCAAAAACATTCAGTACTTC	CASSLGSHLAKNIQYF
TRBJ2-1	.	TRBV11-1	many	TGTGCCAGCAGCTTGGTCGGGAGTCCCCAACCGTACAATGAGCAGTTCTTC	CASSLVGSPQPYNEQFF
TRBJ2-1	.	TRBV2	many	TGTGCCAGCAGTGTCGCCAGGACCAATGAGCAGTTCTTC	CASSVARTNEQFF
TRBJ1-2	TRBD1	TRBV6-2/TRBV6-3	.	TGTGCCAGCAGTGAGATACAGGGGGCCGTCTATGGCTACACCTTC	CASSEIQGAVYGYTF
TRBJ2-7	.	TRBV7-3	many	TGTGCCAGCAGCTTAGATTCAGGTGGGGTACCCTACGAGCAGTACTTC	CASSLDSGGVPYEQYF
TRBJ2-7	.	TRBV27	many	TGTGCCAGCAGTTTACGGGACACCAACTCCTACGAGCAGTACTTC	CASSLRDTNSYEQYF
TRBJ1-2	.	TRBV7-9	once	TGTGCCAGCAGCTTTGTAATGGACAGTAACTATGGCTACACCTTC	CASSFVMDSNYGYTF
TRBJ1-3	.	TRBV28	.	TGTGCCAGCAGTTTTATCACCCGGCGGGGGCTTGGAAACACCATATATTTT	CASSFITRRGLGNTIYF
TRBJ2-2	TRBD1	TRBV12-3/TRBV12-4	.	TGTGCCAGCGGTTTGGGGCAGGGGGCCACCGGGGAGCTGTTTTTT	CASGLGQGATGELFF
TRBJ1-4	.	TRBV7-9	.	TGTGCCAGCAGCTTAGGGTATGGGTTTGATGGTGAAAAACTGTTTTTT	CASSLGYGFDGEKLFF
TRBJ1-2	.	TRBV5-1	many	TGCGCCAGCAGCTTAGTTAGGGGTCATGGCTACACCTTC	CASSLVRGHGYTF
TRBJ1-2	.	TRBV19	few	TGTGCCAGTAGTGAAGGGCTGTATGGCTACACCTTC	CASSEGLYGYTF
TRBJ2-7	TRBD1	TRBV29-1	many	TGCAGCGTCCCTACGACAGGGAAGGGGCAGTACTTC	CSVPTTGKGQYF
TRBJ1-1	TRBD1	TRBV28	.	TGTGCCAGCAGTTTATTCGGGACAGGACTTAGGGGAAGAACTGAAGCTTTCTTT	CASSLFGTGLRGRTEAFF
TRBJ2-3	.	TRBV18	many	TGTGCCAGCTCACCCACACGAACTCCTCAGTTAGGAGTACCCGATACGCAGTATTTT	CASSPTRTPQLGVPDTQYF
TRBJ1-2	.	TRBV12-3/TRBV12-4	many	TGTGCCAGCAGTTTAGAAACAGGGCCGGCGGGCTATGGCTACACCTTC	CASSLETGPAGYGYTF
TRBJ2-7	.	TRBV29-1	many	TGCAGCGTGGCACAGGGCTCCTACGAGCAGTACTTC	CSVAQGSYEQYF
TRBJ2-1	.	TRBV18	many	TGTGCCAGCTCACCGAACCGGGGATTTGGGAATGAGCAGTTCTTC	CASSPNRGFGNEQFF
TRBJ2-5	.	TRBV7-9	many	TGTGCCAGCAGCCGGACTGCGGAGACCCAGTACTTC	CASSRTAETQYF
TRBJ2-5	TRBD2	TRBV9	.	TGTGCCAGCAGCGATGGACTAGCGGGAGTTGCAGAGACCCAGTACTTC	CASSDGLAGVAETQYF
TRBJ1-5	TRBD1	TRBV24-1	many	TGTGCCACCCAGGACAGGGGCAAGGTGGGTCAGCCCCAGCATTTT	CATQDRGKVGQPQHF
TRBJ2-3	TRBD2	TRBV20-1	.	TGCAGTGCTAGAGATTGGCTAGCGGGAGACACAGATACGCAGTATTTT	CSARDWLAGDTDTQYF
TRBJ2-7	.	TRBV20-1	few	TGCAGTGCTAAGGGCTTGGGCTACGAGCAGTACTTC	CSAKGLGYEQYF
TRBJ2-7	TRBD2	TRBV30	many	TGTGCCTGGATCGGCGGGAGGGGGGGCGAGCAGTACTTC	CAWIGGRGGEQYF
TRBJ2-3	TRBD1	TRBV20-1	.	TGCAGTGCTAGCGCCGGGACAGGGTTTGGTGATACGCAGTATTTT	CSASAGTGFGDTQYF
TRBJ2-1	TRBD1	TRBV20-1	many	TGCAGTGCTAGAGATACGTTGAGACAGGGAGAGTTCTTC	CSARDTLRQGEFF
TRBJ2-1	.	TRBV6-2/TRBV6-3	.	TGTGCCAGCAGTTACTCCATGAGCGGCCTCTCGGTCTTC	CASSYSMSGLSVF
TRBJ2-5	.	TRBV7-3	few	TGTGCCAGCAGCCGACGGTTTAAAGAGACCCAGTACTTC	CASSRRFKETQYF
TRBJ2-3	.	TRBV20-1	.	TGCAGTGCTAGAGAGGGTTTGACTATTATTACCACAGATACGCAGTATTTT	CSAREGLTIITTDTQYF
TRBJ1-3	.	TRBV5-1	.	TGCGCCAGCAGCGGCCGGGGGAACCCTGGAAACACCATATATTTT	CASSGRGNPGNTIYF
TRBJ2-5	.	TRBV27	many	TGTGCCAGCAGTTTTCGGCAGGGAGGTGAGACCCAGTACTTC	CASSFRQGGETQYF
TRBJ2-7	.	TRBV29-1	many	TGCAGCGTTGAAGAAGGGAACGAGCAGTACTTC	CSVEEGNEQYF
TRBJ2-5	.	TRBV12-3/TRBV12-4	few	TGTGCCAGCAGTTTAGGAAGCGTCGAGTACTTC	CASSLGSVEYF
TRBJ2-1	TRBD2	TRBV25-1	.	TGTGCCAGCAGTGAATTCCCCCCCCGGGGATTAGCGGGATACAACTACAATGAGCAGTTCTTC	CASSEFPPRGLAGYNYNEQFF
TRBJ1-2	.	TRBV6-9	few	TGTGCCAGCAGTTCCTCAAGCGGGGGGTATGGCTACACCTTC	CASSSSSGGYGYTF
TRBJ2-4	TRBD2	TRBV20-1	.	TGCAGTGCTAGGCTTAGACTAGCGGGAGTGAACATTCAGTACTTC	CSARLRLAGVNIQYF
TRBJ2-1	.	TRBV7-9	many	TGTGCCAGCAGCGCCCGGACTGGAGCAGGTAACAATGAGCAGTTCTTC	CASSARTGAGNNEQFF
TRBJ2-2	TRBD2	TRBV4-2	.	TGTGCCAGCAGCCAAGGGGAGGGCCCCGGGGAGCTGTTTTTT	CASSQGEGPGELFF
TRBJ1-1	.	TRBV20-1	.	TGCAGTGCTAGAGATCGGGGGGTGGGACTGGACACTGAAGCTTTCTTT	CSARDRGVGLDTEAFF
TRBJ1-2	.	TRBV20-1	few	TGCAGTGCTAGAGATCGGGGCGCTAACTATGGCTACACCTTC	CSARDRGANYGYTF
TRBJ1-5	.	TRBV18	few	TGTGCCAGCTCAGCCGACAGAAAACATCAGCCCCAGCATTTT	CASSADRKHQPQHF
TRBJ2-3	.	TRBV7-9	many	TGTGCCAGCAGCCCCCGCGGCACAGATACGCAGTATTTT	CASSPRGTDTQYF
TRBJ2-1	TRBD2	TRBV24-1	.	TGTGCCACCAGTGATGTACAGGGACTAGGAGGCCTCAATGAGCAGCTCTTC	CATSDVQGLGGLNEQLF
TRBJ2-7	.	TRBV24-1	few	TGTGCCACCAGTGACGACAATTACGAGCAGTACTTC	CATSDDNYEQYF
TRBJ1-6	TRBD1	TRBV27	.	TGTGCCAGCGGGCTACACAGGGGTCGTAATTCACCCCTCCACTTT	CASGLHRGRNSPLHF
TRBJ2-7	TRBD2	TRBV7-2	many	TGTGCCAGCAGCTTACAGCGGGAGCGATACGAGCAGTACTTC	CASSLQRERYEQYF
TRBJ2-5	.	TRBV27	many	TGTGCCAGCAGTTCGGGCCCCTGGGAGACCCAGTACTTC	CASSSGPWETQYF
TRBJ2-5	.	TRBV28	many	TGTGCCAGCAGTTTTTGGACGGGGGAGACCCAGTACTTC	CASSFWTGETQYF
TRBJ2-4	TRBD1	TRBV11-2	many	TGTGCCAGCAGCTTAGATAGGGACAGGGAATGGGTCATTCAGTACTTC	CASSLDRDREWVIQYF
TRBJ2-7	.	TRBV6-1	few	TGTGCCAGCAGTGAAGTTAGCAGGGCCTACGAGCAGTACTTC	CASSEVSRAYEQYF
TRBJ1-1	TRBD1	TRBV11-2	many	TGTGCCAGCAGCATGTGGACAGGGTGGAGAATTGAAGCTTTCTTT	CASSMWTGWRIEAFF
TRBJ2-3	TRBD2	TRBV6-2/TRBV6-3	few	TGTGCCAGCAGTTATGGGTATACTAGCGGGGATACGCAGTATTTT	CASSYGYTSGDTQYF
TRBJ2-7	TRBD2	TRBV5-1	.	TGCGCCAGCAGCTACGGGACTAGCGTACTCTACGAGCGGTACTTC	CASSYGTSVLYERYF